The sequence of this TCR beta chain was determined in a study of CD8 T cells in Susac syndrome. General observations from the study: A relatively small number of individuals underwent TCR sequencing and HLA analysis.

To note about this clonotype: The antigen is unknown.

The CDR3 is 17 residues long. Germline-derived CDR1 and CDR2 are MNHEY and SVGEGT. With 5 bases clipped from V and 8 bases from J, the junction kept 9 bases outside the gene matches. It was with random hexamers that about 0.45 to 1 ug RNA was reverse transcribed. Multiplex immunoSEQ PCR targeted 54 Vbeta and 13 Jbeta TCR beta segments. TCRdb independently ran MiXCR on the immunoSEQ multiplex PCR reads; one entry per CDR3 protein. Here the sample spans a few hundred thousand distinct CDR3 sequences, approximately 89% being singletons. This clonotype was obtained from a human donor with multiple sclerosis. The sequenced material came from CD8+ T cells from PBMCs. This chain uses TRBV6-2 or TRBV6-3 with TRBJ2-1, with TRBD2 matching 16 bases. CDR3 loop: CASSTGLAGGPRDEQFF. The CDR3 DNA reads as TGTGCCAGCAGTACGGGACTAGCGGGAGGGCCACGGGATGAGCAGTTCTTC.